These 2 T cell receptor beta chains came from one sample sequenced in a study of blood T cell repertoires in COVID-19. The method was immunoSEQ multiplex PCR; TCRdb's version includes in-frame clones alone and lacks a portion of them. The top ten hold 1.4% to 1.5% of the sample, which has tens of thousands of clones, roughly nine tenths seen once. Sequencing was done on a sample of peripheral blood. Receptor source: a middle-aged man with acute or convalescent COVID-19.

V and J are TRBV15 and TRBJ2-3; D perhaps matches TRBD1 (5 bases). Trimming left V 1 base short and J 0 bases short, with 11 bases between. Germline V gives CDR1 LNHNV, CDR2 YYDKDF (reference sequence). The CDR3 spans 16 residues. The DNA for the CDR3 is TGTGCCACCAGCAGAGGGGTAAAGGGGAGCACAGATACGCAGTATTTT. It specifies CATSRGVKGSTDTQYF. The full variable domain, its missing parts supplied by reference TRBV15 and TRBJ2-3, is DAMVIQNPRYQVTQFGKPVTLSCSQTLNHNVMYWYQQKSSQAPKLLFHYYDKDFNNEADTPDNFQSRRPNTSFCFLDIRSPGLGDTAMYLCATSRGVKGSTDTQYFGPGTRLTVL.

This clone was detected once. The chain recombines TRBV10-3 with TRBJ2-5; TRBD2 might be the D (6 bases). Germline-derived CDR1 and CDR2 are ENHRY and SYGVKD. The CDR3 has 14 amino acids. Trimming took off 8 bases at V and 5 bases at J, with 18 bases between the two ends. Here the CDR3 reads CAIGRLGDQETQYF. The CDR3 DNA reads TGTGCCATCGGGAGGTTAGGTGATCAGGAGACCCAGTACTTC.